This TCR beta chain was sequenced in a study of blood T cell repertoires in COVID-19. Study information: COVID-19 samples from acute and convalescent phases originated in the United States, Italy and Spain. T cells, B-cell-depleted T cells, or PBMCs supplied cDNA or gDNA.

This clone was recorded only once. The V gene's germline CDR1 is MNHEY and CDR2 SVGEGT. V was trimmed by 0 bases and J by 1 base, leaving 12 bases between them. CDR3 size: 16 residues. Authors' data handling: Estimation of nucleated cell counts relied on the amplification of reference gene primers. Assay used: immunoSEQ multiplex PCR; TCRdb lists only in-frame clones, some missing. D and trimming come from the DNA, and the V and J calls and clone size come from that table. In the table there are about 220,000 clones, 75% to 85% of which are singletons. The sequence derives from a man between 35 and 55 years old who had recovered from COVID-19. V gene TRBV6-2 or TRBV6-3 combines with J gene TRBJ1-1; D possibly corresponds to TRBD1 (5 bases). The sample was peripheral blood. The CDR3 nucleotides read TGTGCCAGCAGTTACTCGAAGTCGCAGGGGAACACTGAAGCTTTCTTT. This translates into CASSYSKSQGNTEAFF.